This T cell receptor beta chain was documented in a study of T-cell memory formation after mild COVID-19. Study-level results: Whether second-wave clones peaking at day 37 were SARS-CoV-2 specific went unconfirmed.

Each CDR3 protein is one row after TCRdb ran MiXCR on the 5' RACE reads. The repertoire holds 350,000 to 400,000 distinct CDR3 sequences, with under 25% as singletons. Looked up from germline, CDR1 is SGHRS and CDR2 is YFSETQ. The V end lost 0 bases, the J end lost 4 bases, and 11 bases lay between the germline ends. This CDR3 contains 15 residues. As concerns this clonotype: Its target is unknown.

The rearrangement links TRBV5-1 to TRBJ2-1; D not resolved. Sample: PBMCs or a T cell subset sorted from them (not recorded which). This sequence was found in an adult woman who had mild COVID-19 (a few samples of this study predate the infection). Cell type and time point are not known. The CDR3 sequence: CASSLDGGLYNEQFF. The CDR3 bases are TGCGCCAGCAGCTTGGATGGCGGCCTTTACAATGAGCAGTTCTTC. Full variable domain (remainder filled in from reference TRBV5-1 and TRBJ2-1): KAGVTQTPRYLIKTRGQQVTLSCSPISGHRSVSWYQQTPGQGLQFLFEYFSETQRNKGNFPGRFSGRQFSNSRSEMNVSTLELGDSALYLCASSLDGGLYNEQFFGPGTRLTVL.